The sequence of this T cell receptor (beta chain) was determined in a study of post-analysis software for immune sequencing data. Findings and caveats of the study: Patients showed TRBV5-6, TRBV5-1 and TRBV20-1 among five TRBV segments more frequent than in controls.

Unique-molecular-identifier-tagged TCR beta cDNA libraries were used. The yield from about 1 to 10 million T cells was 500,000 or so cDNA molecules in total. MiXCR, run by TCRdb on the PCR reads, gives a single entry per CDR3 protein. The sample lists approximately 660,000 distinct CDR3 sequences; around 64% were seen once. On this clonotype itself: Its target is unknown.

Germline V gene sequence: CDR1 DFQATT, CDR2 SNEGSKA (reference sequence). This CDR3 is 13 amino acids long. The chain joins TRBV20-1 to TRBJ2-1, with 7 bases identical to TRBD2. The source material was blood. The clonotype was recovered from a girl aged 2-10 years with multiple sclerosis. CDR3 loop: CSGGGGSYNEQFF. DNA for the CDR3: TGCTCCGGAGGCGGGGGAAGCTACAATGAGCAGTTCTTC.